The 22 T cell receptor beta chains presented below share a single source sample, sequenced in a study of shared clonotypes between healthy human individuals. The assay was immunoSEQ multiplex PCR, and TCRdb's table has in-frame clones only and misses some. The table lists about 2,500,000 clones, over 85% of them singletons, with under 0.15% in the top ten. The material sequenced was naive CD4+ T cells sorted from blood. Documented subset: CD45RA+ positively selected. The source of these receptors is a man in his late teens or twenties in good health.

This clone has a handful of counts. Distinct nucleotide sequences in the sample also encode this CDR3. CDR3: CASSRGQGQPQHF. The CDR3 nucleotides read TGTGCCAGCAGTCGAGGACAGGGTCAGCCCCAGCATTTT. V usage is TRBV6-5 and J usage is TRBJ1-5, with 8 bases identical to TRBD1. With 5 bases clipped from V and 6 bases from J, the junction kept 3 bases outside the gene matches. Germline CDR1 is MNHEY and CDR2 is SVGAGI. The CDR3 spans 13 residues.

This chain links TRBV7-2 with TRBJ1-2, with D tentatively TRBD1 (6 bases). The CDR3 has 17 amino acids. CDR1 and CDR2 from the germline V gene are SGHTA and FQGNSA. The V gene lost 3 bases and the J gene lost 6 bases, with 23 bases spanning the gap. CDR3 loop: CASSFQSLFGTSDGYTF. CDR3 DNA sequence: TGTGCCAGCAGCTTCCAGTCGCTGTTTGGGACATCGGATGGCTACACCTTC.

V and J are TRBV7-6 and TRBJ1-2; 7 bases agree with TRBD1. CDR3 size: 13 residues. Germline loops: CDR1 SGHVS, CDR2 FNYEAQ. V trimming: 4 bases; J trimming: 6 bases; junction bases outside the gene matches: 5. The CDR3 loop reads CASSSTGPDGYTF. The CDR3 nucleotides read TGTGCCAGCAGCTCGACAGGGCCCGATGGCTACACCTTC.

A remark on this clone: In the same sample, other DNA sequences code for this CDR3. V gene TRBV11-2 combines with J gene TRBJ2-7; D tentatively reads TRBD1 or TRBD2 (5 bases each). Between the trimmed V and J ends, which lost 3 bases and 0 bases, there was a span of 6 bases. The CDR3 has 13 amino acids. Germline CDR1 reads SGHAT; CDR2 reads FQNNGV. The CDR3 spells CASSLGDSYEQYF. CDR3 DNA sequence: TGTGCCAGCAGCTTGGGGGACTCCTACGAGCAGTACTTC.

This chain links TRBV9 with TRBJ2-2; D might be TRBD2 (6 bases). Germline V gives CDR1 SGDLS, CDR2 YYNGEE. Trimming removed 3 bases from V and 7 bases from J, with 7 bases in between. The CDR3 extends over 12 amino acids. The CDR3 reads CASSGSGGELFF. The CDR3 DNA sequence: TGTGCCAGCAGCGGTAGCGGCGGGGAGCTGTTTTTT. Complete variable domain (other parts from reference TRBV9 and TRBJ2-2): DSGVTQTPKHLITATGQRVTLRCSPRSGDLSVYWYQQSLDQGLQFLIQYYNGEERAKGNILERFSAQQFPDLHSELNLSSLELGDSALYFCASSGSGGELFFGEGSRLTVL.

This chain joins TRBV10-3 and TRBJ2-2, with TRBD2 identical over 8 bases. CDR1 and CDR2 from the germline V gene are ENHRY and SYGVKD. The V and J ends lost 0 bases and 6 bases, in that order; junction bases with no gene match: 6. The CDR3 loop spans 16 amino acids. The CDR3 is CAISESRRGESGELFF. CDR3 coding DNA: TGTGCCATCAGTGAGTCGCGGCGGGGGGAGTCCGGGGAGCTGTTTTTT.

The V and J genes are TRBV28 and TRBJ1-2; D possibly corresponds to TRBD1 (6 bases). Germline lookup yields CDR1 MDHEN and CDR2 SYDVKM. Trimming took off 5 bases at V and 4 bases at J, with 11 bases between the two ends. The CDR3 is 13 residues long. CDR3 in DNA: TGTGCCAGCAGTCCAGGGGTCGGCTATGGCTACACCTTC. It is translated as CASSPGVGYGYTF.

The sample holds one count of this clone. The chain is built from TRBV13 and TRBJ1-6; 8 bases are shared with TRBD1. This CDR3 region has 15 residues. After removal of 8 bases from V and 4 bases from J, the junction contained 7 bases not matched to a gene. Germline V CDR1 and CDR2: PRHDT, FYEKMQ (reference sequence). In DNA form, the CDR3 reads TGTGCCAGCGCTAACAGGGGGGGGTATAATTCACCCCTCCACTTT. It translates to CASANRGGYNSPLHF.

With respect to this clone: This same CDR3 is encoded by further DNA sequences in the sample. The chain uses TRBV25-1 and TRBJ2-3, with 7 positions matching TRBD1. The germline gives CDR1 MGHDK, CDR2 SYGVNS. Trimming at V came to 5 bases and at J to 0 bases, leaving 2 bases not matched to a gene. The CDR3 is 14 residues long. CDR3 in amino acids: CASSLQGSTDTQYF. Written as DNA, the CDR3 is TGTGCCAGCAGTCTACAGGGGAGCACAGATACGCAGTATTTT. The entire variable domain, with the rest obtained from reference TRBV25-1 and TRBJ2-3, is as follows: EADIYQTPRYLVIGTGKKITLECSQTMGHDKMYWYQQDPGMELHLIHYSYGVNSTEKGDLSSESTVSRIRTEHFPLTLESARPSHTSQYLCASSLQGSTDTQYFGPGTRLTVL.

This chain joins TRBV5-1 and TRBJ2-7; D uncertain. The germline V gene encodes CDR1 SGHRS and CDR2 YFSETQ. CDR3 size: 14 residues. The ends were cut back, 2 bases at V and 4 bases at J, with 13 bases in the middle. The CDR3 spells CASSLGPWGYEQYF. CDR3 DNA sequence: TGCGCCAGCAGCTTAGGCCCCTGGGGTTACGAGCAGTACTTC.

The V and J genes are TRBV5-1 and TRBJ2-3, with TRBD1 matching 7 bases. This CDR3 is built from 15 residues. The junction had 5 bases not matched to a gene; V was cut back by 2 bases and J by 2 bases. Germline loops: CDR1 SGHRS, CDR2 YFSETQ. CDR3 region: CASSFGQVVTDTQYF. In DNA form, the CDR3 reads TGCGCCAGCAGCTTTGGACAGGTAGTCACAGATACGCAGTATTTT.

The chain couples TRBV28 to TRBJ1-1, with TRBD1 identical over 7 bases. The germline V gene has CDR1 MDHEN and CDR2 SYDVKM. This CDR3 is 18 amino acids long. Unmatched junction bases numbered 15, after V lost 4 bases and J lost 1 base. The CDR3 region is CASSSLRDRAFRNTEAFF. The DNA for the CDR3 is TGTGCCAGCAGTTCATTGCGGGACAGAGCCTTTAGGAACACTGAAGCTTTCTTT.

This clone was picked up one time. This chain connects TRBV4-1 to TRBJ2-7; TRBD2 matches at 10 bases. CDR1 and CDR2 (germline): MGHRA, YSYEKL. The CDR3 runs to 16 residues. V lost 4 bases and J lost 0; bases outside the gene matches: 6. Written as DNA, the CDR3 is TGCGCCAGCAGCCTTGGACTAGCGGAGAGCTCCTACGAGCAGTACTTC. Its translation: CASSLGLAESSYEQYF.

To note about this clone: At the DNA level, this CDR3 is encoded by other sequences in the same sample as well. This chain links TRBV5-4 with TRBJ2-1; the D gene is possibly TRBD2 (5 bases). Germline loops: CDR1 SGHNT, CDR2 YYREEE (reference sequence). The CDR3 totals 15 residues. Trimming removed 2 bases from V and 0 bases from J, with 9 bases in between. DNA of the CDR3: TGTGCCAGCAGCTTAACTGGGAGCTCCTACAATGAGCAGTTCTTC. It is translated as CASSLTGSSYNEQFF.

The chain combines TRBV20-1 with TRBJ1-6; 8 bases fit TRBD1. This CDR3 region has 11 residues. V lost 7 bases, J lost 8 bases, and 1 base stayed unmatched. CDR1 and CDR2 from the germline V gene are DFQATT and SNEGSKA (reference sequence). This chain's CDR3 is CSGTGYSPLHF. CDR3 nucleotides: TGCAGTGGGACAGGGTATTCACCCCTCCACTTT.

This chain links TRBV2 with TRBJ2-1; 8 nucleotides agree with TRBD2. The CDR3 consists of 13 residues. Germline trimming cut 8 bases from V and 8 bases from J; bases unmatched to any gene: 8. CDR1 is SNHLY and CDR2 is FYNNEI in the germline V gene. The CDR3 coding sequence is TGTGCCAGCCTTAGCGGGGAGTGGGATGAGCAGTTCTTC. Translation gives CASLSGEWDEQFF.

The J gene is TRBJ1-1, the V gene TRBV4-1; no reliable D call. In germline, CDR1 is MGHRA, CDR2 YSYEKL. Trimming left V 0 bases short and J 5 bases short, with 13 bases between. CDR3 size: 15 residues. CDR3 bases: TGCGCCAGCAGCCAAGATTCCCTACCGAGGACTGAAGCTTTCTTT. It specifies CASSQDSLPRTEAFF.

This clone showed up just a few times. Other DNA sequences in this specimen translate into the identical CDR3. The chain carries TRBV29-1 and TRBJ2-3, with unresolved D. V dropped 4 bases and J dropped 0 bases, with 5 bases sitting between them. Germline loops: CDR1 SQVTM, CDR2 ANQGSEA. The CDR3 has 12 residues. In nucleotides, the CDR3 is TGCAGCGTTGTGCCTAGCACAGATACGCAGTATTTT. Its protein product is CSVVPSTDTQYF.

Regarding this clone: One end of the junction does not line up with germline, which may come from a read error. The rearrangement uses TRBV7-7 and TRBJ2-3; 12 positions match TRBD2. Germline V CDR1 and CDR2: SSHAT, FNYEAQ (reference sequence). The length of the CDR3 is 19 residues. The CDR3: CASSKLPRTSGTFTDTQYF. CDR3 nucleotide sequence: TGTGCTAGCAGCAAACTCCCCAGGACTAGCGGGACCTTCACAGATACGCAGTATTTT.

V gene TRBV10-3 combines with J gene TRBJ2-7; 16 bases match TRBD2. This CDR3 comprises 18 residues. The ends lost 0 bases at V and 5 bases at J; junction bases unmatched: 7. Germline loops: CDR1 ENHRY, CDR2 SYGVKD. CDR3 sequence (DNA): TGTGCCATCAGTGAGTCGGGGACTAGCGGGGGGGCAATGGACGAGCAGTACTTC. It encodes CAISESGTSGGAMDEQYF.

The chain carries TRBV10-1 and TRBJ1-1; D is uncertain. This CDR3 has 10 amino acids. V lost 3 bases to trimming and J lost 7 bases, with 3 bases between them. The germline V gene has CDR1 WNHNN and CDR2 SYGVQD (reference sequence). The CDR3 DNA reads as TGCGCCAGCAGTGACAGTGAAGCTTTCTTT. This gives the protein CASSDSEAFF.

The CDR3 bases are TGCGCCAGCAGTTTTTTACTGGACGGAGAGACCCAGTACTTC. Residues: CASSFLLDGETQYF. V usage is TRBV5-1 and J usage is TRBJ2-5; the D is unclear. V was pared by 5 bases and J by 4 bases, with 15 bases between. Germline assignment: CDR1 SGHRS and CDR2 YFSETQ. CDR3 length: 14 amino acids.